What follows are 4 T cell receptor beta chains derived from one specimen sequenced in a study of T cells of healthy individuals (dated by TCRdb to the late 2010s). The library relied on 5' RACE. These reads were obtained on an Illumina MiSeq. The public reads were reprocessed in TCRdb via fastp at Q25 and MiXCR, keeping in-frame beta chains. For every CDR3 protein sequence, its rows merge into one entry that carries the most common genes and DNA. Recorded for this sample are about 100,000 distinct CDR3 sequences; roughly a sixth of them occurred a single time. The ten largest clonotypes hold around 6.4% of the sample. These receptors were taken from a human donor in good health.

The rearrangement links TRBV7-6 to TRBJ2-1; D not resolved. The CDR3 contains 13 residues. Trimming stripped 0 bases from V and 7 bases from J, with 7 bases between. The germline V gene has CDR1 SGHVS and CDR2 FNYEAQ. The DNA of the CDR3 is TGTGCCAGCAGCTTAGCGACGGCTAATGAGCAGTTCTTC. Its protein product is CASSLATANEQFF.

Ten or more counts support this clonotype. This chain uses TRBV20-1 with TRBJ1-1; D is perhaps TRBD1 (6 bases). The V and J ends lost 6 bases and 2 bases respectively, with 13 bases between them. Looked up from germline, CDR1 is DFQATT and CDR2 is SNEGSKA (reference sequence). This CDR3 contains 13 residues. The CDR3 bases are TGCAGTGCCGATATGGGGGCTAACACTGAAGCTTTCTTT. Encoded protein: CSADMGANTEAFF.

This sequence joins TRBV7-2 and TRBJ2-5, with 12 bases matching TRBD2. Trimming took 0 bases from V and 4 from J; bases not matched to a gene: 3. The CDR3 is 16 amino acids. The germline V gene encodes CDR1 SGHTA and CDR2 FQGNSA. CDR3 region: CASSLALAGGIETQYF. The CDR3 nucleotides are TGTGCCAGCAGCTTAGCGCTAGCGGGGGGGATAGAGACCCAGTACTTC.

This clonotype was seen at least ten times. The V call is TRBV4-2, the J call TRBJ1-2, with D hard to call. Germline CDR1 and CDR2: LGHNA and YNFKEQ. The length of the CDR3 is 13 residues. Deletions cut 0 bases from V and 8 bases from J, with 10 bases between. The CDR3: CASSQEEGLGYTF. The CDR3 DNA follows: TGTGCCAGCAGCCAAGAGGAGGGTCTGGGCTACACCTTC.